These 6 T cell receptor beta chains originate from one sample sequenced in a study of T cells expressing NK-cell markers (dated by TCRdb to 2020 to 2022). Libraries were constructed by 5' RACE. TCRdb lists the instrument as Illumina HiSeq 2000. TCRdb reprocessed the reads and provides one entry for every CDR3 protein sequence; no DNA is given. This sample's table carries around 550,000 distinct CDR3 sequences. In total, the top ten clones hold around 3.3% of the sample. Sequencing was done on a sample of blood T cells: a sorted CD56 or NKG2C T cell subset, CD4+ or CD8+ T cells, or bulk PBMC T cells (not recorded which). These receptor sequences come from a man in his late teens or twenties in good health. Donor details come from another sample of the same person, matched by shared clones.

The rearrangement joins TRBV7-2 to TRBJ2-1; with no DNA, the TCRdb D assignment of TRBD2 cannot be verified. The germline gives CDR1 SGHTA, CDR2 FQGNSA. The CDR3 runs to 15 residues. This chain's CDR3 is CASSGTSGRGVEQFF.

The chain combines TRBV9 with TRBJ2-3; there is no DNA to check the TCRdb D call of TRBD1. This CDR3 has 13 residues. The germline V gene encodes CDR1 SGDLS and CDR2 YYNGEE. CDR3 in amino acids: CASSHPPDPTQYF. Combining the CDR3 with reference TRBV9 and TRBJ2-3 gives the whole variable domain DSGVTQTPKHLITATGQRVTLRCSPRSGDLSVYWYQQSLDQGLQFLIQYYNGEERAKGNILERFSAQQFPDLHSELNLSSLELGDSALYFCASSHPPDPTQYFGPGTRLTVL.

The chain uses TRBV10-3 and TRBJ2-1; the TCRdb call, TRBD2, lacks DNA for checking. CDR3 length: 17 amino acids. CDR1 is ENHRY and CDR2 is SYGVKD in the germline V gene. The CDR3 sequence is CAISESGSGNYYNEQFF.

J is TRBJ1-1 and V is TRBV12-3 or TRBV12-4; TCRdb reports TRBD1, a call that lacks DNA to check it against. CDR3 length equals 20 residues. CDR3: CASSFGLPGQGRGRHTEAFF.

This chain joins TRBV7-2 and TRBJ1-2. Germline V lookup: CDR1 SGHTA, CDR2 FQGNSA. The CDR3 length is 14 residues. This CDR3 is CASSLDFWWRGYTF.

The chain employs TRBV2 and TRBJ1-2; absent DNA, TCRdb's TRBD1 call cannot be checked. From germline, CDR1 is SNHLY and CDR2 FYNNEI. The CDR3 is 14 amino acids. The chain's CDR3 is CASRATGALYGYTF.